Sequencing of this T cell receptor (beta chain) was carried out in a study of CD8 T cells in Susac syndrome. Reverse transcription of about 0.45 to 1 ug RNA was performed with random hexamers. Using its own MiXCR run on the immunoSEQ multiplex PCR reads, TCRdb lists one record per CDR3 protein. The table records 45,000 to 60,000 distinct CDR3 sequences, 93% of them present only once. The CDR3 extends over 14 amino acids. Trimming cost V 0 bases and J 8 bases, with 8 bases left between them. The study used treatment-naive patients who had stable or active relapsing-remitting disease as multiple sclerosis controls.

V gene TRBV23-1 combines with J gene TRBJ2-6; possible D gene TRBD2, 5 bases. TRBV23-1 is placed among ORFs of uncertain function. Material: CD8+ T cells from PBMCs. The origin of this receptor is a human donor with multiple sclerosis. CDR3 bases: TGCGCCAGCAGTCAATCCCACGGGACCAACGTCCTGACTTTC. It is translated as CASSQSHGTNVLTF.